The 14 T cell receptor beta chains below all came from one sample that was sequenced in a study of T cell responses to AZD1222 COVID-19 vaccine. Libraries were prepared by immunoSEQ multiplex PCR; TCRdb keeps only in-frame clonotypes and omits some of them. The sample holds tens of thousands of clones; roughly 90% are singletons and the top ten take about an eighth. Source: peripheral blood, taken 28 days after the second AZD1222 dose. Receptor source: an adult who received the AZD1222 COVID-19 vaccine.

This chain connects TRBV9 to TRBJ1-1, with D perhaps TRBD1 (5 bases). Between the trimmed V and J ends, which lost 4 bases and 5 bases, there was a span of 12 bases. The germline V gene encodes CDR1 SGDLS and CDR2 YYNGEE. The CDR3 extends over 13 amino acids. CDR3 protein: CASSPRGGTEAFF. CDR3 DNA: TGTGCCAGCAGCCCCCGGGGGGGGACTGAAGCTTTCTTT.

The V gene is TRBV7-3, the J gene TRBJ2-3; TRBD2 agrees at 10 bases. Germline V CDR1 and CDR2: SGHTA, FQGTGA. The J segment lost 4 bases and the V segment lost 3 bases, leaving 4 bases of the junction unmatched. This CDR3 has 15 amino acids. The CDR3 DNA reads TGTGCCAGCAGCTTCACTAGCGGGATTCCAGATACGCAGTATTTT. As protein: CASSFTSGIPDTQYF.

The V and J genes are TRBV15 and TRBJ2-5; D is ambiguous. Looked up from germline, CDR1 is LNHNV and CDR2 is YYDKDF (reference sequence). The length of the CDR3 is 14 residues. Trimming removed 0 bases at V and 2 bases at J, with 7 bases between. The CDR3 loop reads CATSREVPQETQYF. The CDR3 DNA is TGTGCCACCAGCAGAGAGGTCCCGCAAGAGACCCAGTACTTC.

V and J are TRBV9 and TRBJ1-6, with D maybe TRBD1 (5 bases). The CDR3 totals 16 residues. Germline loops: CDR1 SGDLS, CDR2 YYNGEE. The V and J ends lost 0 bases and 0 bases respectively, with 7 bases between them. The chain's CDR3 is CASSVDRSSYNSPLHF. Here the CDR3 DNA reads TGTGCCAGCAGCGTAGACAGGAGCTCCTATAATTCACCCCTCCACTTT. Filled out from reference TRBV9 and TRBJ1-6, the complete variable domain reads DSGVTQTPKHLITATGQRVTLRCSPRSGDLSVYWYQQSLDQGLQFLIQYYNGEERAKGNILERFSAQQFPDLHSELNLSSLELGDSALYFCASSVDRSSYNSPLHFGNGTRLTVT.

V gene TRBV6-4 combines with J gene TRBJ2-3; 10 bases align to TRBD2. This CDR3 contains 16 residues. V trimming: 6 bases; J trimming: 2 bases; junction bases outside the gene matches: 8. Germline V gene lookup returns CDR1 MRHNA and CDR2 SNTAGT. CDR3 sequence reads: CASSHQSGGATDTQYF. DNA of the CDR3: TGTGCCAGCAGCCATCAGAGCGGGGGGGCCACAGATACGCAGTATTTT.

The CDR3 loop is CASSYEGWMTGSYNEQFF. The CDR3 coding sequence is TGTGCCAGCAGTTACGAGGGTTGGATGACAGGTTCCTACAATGAGCAGTTCTTC. J is TRBJ2-1 and V is TRBV6-2 or TRBV6-3; D might be TRBD1 (6 bases). There are 18 residues in the CDR3. Germline CDR1 MNHEY, CDR2 SVGEGT. V lost 2 bases and J 1 base, leaving 18 bases between the germline ends.

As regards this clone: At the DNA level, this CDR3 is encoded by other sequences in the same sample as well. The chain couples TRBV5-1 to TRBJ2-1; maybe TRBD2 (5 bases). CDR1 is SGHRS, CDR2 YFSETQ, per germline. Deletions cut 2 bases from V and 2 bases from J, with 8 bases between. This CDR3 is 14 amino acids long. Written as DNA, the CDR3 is TGCGCCAGCAGCTTCTCCGGGGCCTACAATGAGCAGTTCTTC. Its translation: CASSFSGAYNEQFF. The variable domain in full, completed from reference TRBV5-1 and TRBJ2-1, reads KAGVTQTPRYLIKTRGQQVTLSCSPISGHRSVSWYQQTPGQGLQFLFEYFSETQRNKGNFPGRFSGRQFSNSRSEMNVSTLELGDSALYLCASSFSGAYNEQFFGPGTRLTVL.

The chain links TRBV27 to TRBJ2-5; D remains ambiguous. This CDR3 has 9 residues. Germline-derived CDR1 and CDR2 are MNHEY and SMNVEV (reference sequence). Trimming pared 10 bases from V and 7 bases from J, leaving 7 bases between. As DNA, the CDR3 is TGTGCCACCCCTGTGACCCAGTACTTC. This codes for CATPVTQYF.

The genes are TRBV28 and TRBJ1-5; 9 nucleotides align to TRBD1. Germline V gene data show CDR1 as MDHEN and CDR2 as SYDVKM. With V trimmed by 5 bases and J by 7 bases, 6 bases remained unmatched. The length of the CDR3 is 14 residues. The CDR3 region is CASSTPTGGQPQHF. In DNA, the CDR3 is TGTGCCAGCAGTACCCCGACAGGGGGACAGCCCCAGCATTTT.

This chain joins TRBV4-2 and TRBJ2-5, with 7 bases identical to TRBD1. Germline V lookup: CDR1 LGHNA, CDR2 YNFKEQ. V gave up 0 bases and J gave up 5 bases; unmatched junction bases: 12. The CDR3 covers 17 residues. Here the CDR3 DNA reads TGTGCCAGCAGCCAAGAAAGGAACAGGGGAAAGGGGGAGACCCAGTACTTC. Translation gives CASSQERNRGKGETQYF.

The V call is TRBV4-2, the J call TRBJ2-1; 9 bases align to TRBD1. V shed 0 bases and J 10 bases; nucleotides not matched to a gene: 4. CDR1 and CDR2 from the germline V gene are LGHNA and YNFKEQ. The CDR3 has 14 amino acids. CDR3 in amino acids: CASSQDTGGAEQFF. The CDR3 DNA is TGTGCCAGCAGCCAAGATACAGGGGGCGCGGAGCAGTTCTTC.

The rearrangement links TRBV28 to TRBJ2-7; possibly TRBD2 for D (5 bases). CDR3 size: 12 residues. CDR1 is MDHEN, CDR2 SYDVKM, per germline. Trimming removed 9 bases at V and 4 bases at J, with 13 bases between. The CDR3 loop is CASQEDHYEQYF. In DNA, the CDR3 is TGTGCCAGTCAGGAGGACCATTACGAGCAGTACTTC.

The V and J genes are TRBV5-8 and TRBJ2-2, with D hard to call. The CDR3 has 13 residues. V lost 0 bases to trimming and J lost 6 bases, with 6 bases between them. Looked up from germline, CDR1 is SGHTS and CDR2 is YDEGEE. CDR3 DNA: TGTGCCAGCAGCTTGGGAAGATCCGGGGAGCTGTTTTTT. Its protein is CASSLGRSGELFF.

The CDR3 loop is CASSKVGDSEAFF. The DNA of the CDR3 is TGCGCCAGCAGCAAAGTGGGGGACAGTGAAGCTTTCTTT. This chain uses TRBV10-1 with TRBJ1-1; 7 nucleotides line up with TRBD1. V shed 6 bases, J shed 7 bases, and the junction held 8 bases outside the gene matches. Germline CDR1 is WNHNN and CDR2 is SYGVQD (reference sequence). The CDR3 totals 13 residues.